This T cell receptor beta chain appears in the sequencing data of a study of shared clonotypes between healthy human individuals (TCRdb year 2020). The study in broad terms: The cohort included three men and two women between 18 and 49 years of age. Per donor, three plates each were used for CD4 naive and CD4 memory, two for CD8 naive, and one for CD8 memory. The study deeply sequenced blood TCR repertoires of five healthy adults to estimate repertoire size and the extent of clonotype sharing between individuals. To increase sequencing depth and limit assay-specific biases, different laboratories used diverse techniques to prepare libraries and sequence TCR repertoires. Between about 0.85 and 9.5 billion PBMCs per donor were obtained by leukapheresis.

TCR CDR3 regions were amplified from genomic DNA by multiplex PCR using the deep immunoSEQ assay. Genomic DNA extracted from each cell subset was distributed evenly over all wells of several immunoSEQ 96-well plates, and each plate served as one replicate. For sorted subsets, about 200 ng genomic DNA, equal to some 30,000 T cell genomes, was loaded into each replicate PCR. Purified libraries were quantified with a Qubit 3.0 fluorometer, sized on a Bioanalyzer 2100, and re-quantified with the KAPA Library Quantification kit. Every immunoSEQ 96-well plate was sequenced on a separate single-read 150-cycle Illumina NextSeq 550 flow cell. As for the original processing: Because the immunoSEQ output included only junctional sequences and no quality scores, the filtering could not be the same as the filtering used for full-length reads. Sequences were annotated with PyIR, a Python wrapper for IgBLAST v1.9, using IMGT germline references to assign V/J genes and CDR3. Reads with weak V/J assignments (E-value above 1e-6), missing CDR3, stop codons, out-of-frame junctions, or ambiguous translated residues were removed. A V3J clonotype was defined by an identical inferred V gene, J gene, and CDR3 amino acid sequence. Percentage overlap between repertoires was computed as shared unique clonotypes divided by the size of the smaller repertoire. Repertoire richness was assessed with RTK rarefaction, the Chao1 estimator, and Recon v2.1 estimates of unobserved clonotypes. For all TCRbeta clonotypes obtained by the gDNA method from a few donors, generation probabilities were computed with OLGA. This is the immuneACCESS table as TCRdb keeps it, with only in-frame sequences that have V and J called. A part of the clones is gone; compared with another copy, unresolved V genes explain less than half, and the rest is unexplained. V, J and clone size derive from that table, while D and trimming were established from the DNA sequence. In all, the sample holds 2 million to 2.5 million clones, and approximately 95% of those were seen once. The top ten constitute about 0.41% of the sample.

The donors were healthy, HIV-negative adults with no recently reported acute infections or vaccinations. Only Caucasian adults living in Nashville, Tennessee, USA were represented among the donors. CD4+ T cells were enriched by magnetic negative selection, after which naive cells were positively selected on CD45RA and the negative fraction was taken as the memory subset. Blood was collected by leukapheresis, and PBMCs were isolated by Ficoll-Histopaque density gradient centrifugation and then cryopreserved in liquid nitrogen vapor phase. Analytical flow cytometry was used to check the purity and quantity of each magnetically sorted T cell population. Each sorted fraction had its genomic DNA isolated and then quantified by UV absorbance on a Nanodrop 2000c. Paper-wide results and their limitations: Compared with non-shared clonotypes, the clonotypes found in all four sorted-subset donors had higher generation probabilities. Sampling was restricted to blood, and TCR repertoires in tissues likely differ from the TCR repertoires found in blood. Incomplete sequencing was indicated by rarefaction of sorted-subset datasets, despite the large sequencing depth. Pairwise subsampling indicated that sequencing depth was expected to affect the degree of clonotype sharing among donors. Because the study included only a small number of donors, the genetic and exposure-history diversity represented was limited. Naive subsets generally had larger estimated clonotype richness than memory subsets. Across a handful of donors, approximately 4.9% of naive CD4, 3% to 3.5% of naive CD8, about 2% of memory CD4, and around 0.4% of memory CD8 clonotypes were shared.

This clone was seen just once. What antigen it recognizes has not been identified. Base quality data are lacking; no much larger clone is found one base away. Other DNA sequences in this specimen translate into the identical CDR3. The germline V gene specifies MDHEN as CDR1 and SYDVKM as CDR2. Germline trimming: 2 bases from V, 7 bases from J; junction bases outside gene matches: 5. Inclusive of the bounding cysteine and phenylalanine, the CDR3 is 15 residues long. Only the CDR3 region is kept as DNA, spanning 45 bases read in frame from base 1. This TCR derives from a young man in good health. Some clones in this sample may be carry-over from other donors' samples. The material sequenced was naive CD4+ T cells from PBMCs. In light of the paper, this sample's cell subset or site label describes: CD45RA+ positively selected. The chain is encoded by TRBV28 joined to TRBJ2-1; 10 central bases correspond to TRBD2. CDR3 region: CASSLGLAGVNEQFF. The nucleotides are TGTGCCAGCAGTTTAGGGCTAGCGGGAGTTAATGAGCAGTTCTTC.